Sequencing of this T cell receptor (beta chain) was carried out in a study of shared clonotypes between healthy human individuals. This clone was seen just once. Its cognate antigen is unknown. The repertoire was sequenced with immunoSEQ multiplex PCR; TCRdb's copy has only in-frame clones and lacks some. The repertoire has approximately 2.1 million clones, 93% of them found once; the top ten carry under 0.45%. Broader study findings: Some clonotypes were shared by all four sorted-subset donors, while others were not shared. The non-shared ones had lower generation probabilities than the shared ones.

Trimming took 5 bases from V and 2 from J; bases not matched to a gene: 15. Germline lookup yields CDR1 SGHRS and CDR2 YFSETQ. The CDR3 spans 17 residues. Sample: naive CD4+ T cells from PBMCs. The subset was: CD45RA+ positively selected. The receptor comes from a young man in good health. Some clones in this sample may be carry-over from other donors' samples. The chain combines TRBV5-1 with TRBJ2-7; 8 bases align to TRBD1. The CDR3 DNA sequence: TGCGCCAGCAGGTCTCGTATCTCAGGGGGCTCCCCCTACGAGCAGTACTTC. Protein: CASRSRISGGSPYEQYF. Complete variable domain (other parts from reference TRBV5-1 and TRBJ2-7): KAGVTQTPRYLIKTRGQQVTLSCSPISGHRSVSWYQQTPGQGLQFLFEYFSETQRNKGNFPGRFSGRQFSNSRSEMNVSTLELGDSALYLCASRSRISGGSPYEQYFGPGTRLTVT.